This TCR beta chain was recovered during a study of cytomegalovirus exposure and HLA in healthy donors. Study details: From about 170 million T cells, an earlier analysis saw under 140 million unique TCR beta sequences.

As for this clone: The antigen is unknown.

Primers included in the PCR were 60 Vbeta and 13 Jbeta primers. Clones were read by immunoSEQ multiplex PCR, and TCRdb kept only the in-frame ones, dropping some. The sample holds more than 100,000 clones; 60% to 85% are singletons and the top ten take about 3%. CDR1 is SGHVS, CDR2 FNYEAQ, per germline. The germline V and J ends were trimmed by 4 bases and 10 bases, with 14 bases remaining between them. This CDR3 region has 13 residues. Findings of the study overall: An analysis done earlier found most TCR beta V segments productive about 87% or about 30% of the time.

Source material: PBMCs. The J gene is TRBJ2-1, the V gene TRBV7-6; unclear D gene. The clonotype was recovered from a woman between 40 and 50 years old in good health and CMV-seropositive. CDR3 nucleotide sequence: TGTGCCAGCAGCTCTCAGCGATATGGGGAGCAGTTCTTC. As protein: CASSSQRYGEQFF.